This TCR beta chain came from a study of T cell responses to AZD1222 COVID-19 vaccine. Overall study results and limits: Only a handful of people who got AZD1222 tested seropositive at baseline.

Pooled together were second doses at about 4 or about 12 weeks. V was trimmed by 5 bases and J by 5 bases, leaving 15 bases between them. The CDR3 is 14 amino acids. CDR1 and CDR2 from the germline V gene are MGHDK and SYGVNS. About this clone itself: What it recognizes is unknown.

The data were produced by immunoSEQ multiplex PCR, yet TCRdb's version contains in-frame clones alone and is incomplete. The table records about 110,000 clones, about 89% of them present only once. The material was peripheral blood, obtained 28 days after the second AZD1222 dose. This clonotype originated in an adult who received the AZD1222 COVID-19 vaccine. The V gene is TRBV25-1, the J gene TRBJ1-1; D unclear. In DNA form, the CDR3 reads TGTGCCAGCAGTAATAGTGGTAGCTGGACTGAAGCTTTCTTT. It encodes CASSNSGSWTEAFF.